The clone carrying this T cell receptor beta chain was detected many times. Germline CDR1 and CDR2: DFQATT and SNEGSKA (reference sequence). V gave up 6 bases and J gave up 0 bases; unmatched junction bases: 3. CDR3 length equals 15 residues. This specimen comes from a study of CD8 T cells in ankylosing spondylitis. TCRdb reprocessed the 5' RACE reads with MiXCR, giving one entry per CDR3 protein. The sample consists of under 55,000 distinct CDR3 sequences, 7.4% of them appearing once. Sequences were obtained from blood, either unsorted or a sorted T cell fraction (not recorded which). The chain uses TRBV20-1 and TRBJ1-5; 12 nucleotides match TRBD1. The receptor comes from a female donor with ankylosing spondylitis or in good health (not recorded which). For the CDR3, the DNA is TGCAGTGCCCGGGGACAGGGGGCTAGCAATCAGCCCCAGCATTTT. Translated, it gives CSARGQGASNQPQHF.